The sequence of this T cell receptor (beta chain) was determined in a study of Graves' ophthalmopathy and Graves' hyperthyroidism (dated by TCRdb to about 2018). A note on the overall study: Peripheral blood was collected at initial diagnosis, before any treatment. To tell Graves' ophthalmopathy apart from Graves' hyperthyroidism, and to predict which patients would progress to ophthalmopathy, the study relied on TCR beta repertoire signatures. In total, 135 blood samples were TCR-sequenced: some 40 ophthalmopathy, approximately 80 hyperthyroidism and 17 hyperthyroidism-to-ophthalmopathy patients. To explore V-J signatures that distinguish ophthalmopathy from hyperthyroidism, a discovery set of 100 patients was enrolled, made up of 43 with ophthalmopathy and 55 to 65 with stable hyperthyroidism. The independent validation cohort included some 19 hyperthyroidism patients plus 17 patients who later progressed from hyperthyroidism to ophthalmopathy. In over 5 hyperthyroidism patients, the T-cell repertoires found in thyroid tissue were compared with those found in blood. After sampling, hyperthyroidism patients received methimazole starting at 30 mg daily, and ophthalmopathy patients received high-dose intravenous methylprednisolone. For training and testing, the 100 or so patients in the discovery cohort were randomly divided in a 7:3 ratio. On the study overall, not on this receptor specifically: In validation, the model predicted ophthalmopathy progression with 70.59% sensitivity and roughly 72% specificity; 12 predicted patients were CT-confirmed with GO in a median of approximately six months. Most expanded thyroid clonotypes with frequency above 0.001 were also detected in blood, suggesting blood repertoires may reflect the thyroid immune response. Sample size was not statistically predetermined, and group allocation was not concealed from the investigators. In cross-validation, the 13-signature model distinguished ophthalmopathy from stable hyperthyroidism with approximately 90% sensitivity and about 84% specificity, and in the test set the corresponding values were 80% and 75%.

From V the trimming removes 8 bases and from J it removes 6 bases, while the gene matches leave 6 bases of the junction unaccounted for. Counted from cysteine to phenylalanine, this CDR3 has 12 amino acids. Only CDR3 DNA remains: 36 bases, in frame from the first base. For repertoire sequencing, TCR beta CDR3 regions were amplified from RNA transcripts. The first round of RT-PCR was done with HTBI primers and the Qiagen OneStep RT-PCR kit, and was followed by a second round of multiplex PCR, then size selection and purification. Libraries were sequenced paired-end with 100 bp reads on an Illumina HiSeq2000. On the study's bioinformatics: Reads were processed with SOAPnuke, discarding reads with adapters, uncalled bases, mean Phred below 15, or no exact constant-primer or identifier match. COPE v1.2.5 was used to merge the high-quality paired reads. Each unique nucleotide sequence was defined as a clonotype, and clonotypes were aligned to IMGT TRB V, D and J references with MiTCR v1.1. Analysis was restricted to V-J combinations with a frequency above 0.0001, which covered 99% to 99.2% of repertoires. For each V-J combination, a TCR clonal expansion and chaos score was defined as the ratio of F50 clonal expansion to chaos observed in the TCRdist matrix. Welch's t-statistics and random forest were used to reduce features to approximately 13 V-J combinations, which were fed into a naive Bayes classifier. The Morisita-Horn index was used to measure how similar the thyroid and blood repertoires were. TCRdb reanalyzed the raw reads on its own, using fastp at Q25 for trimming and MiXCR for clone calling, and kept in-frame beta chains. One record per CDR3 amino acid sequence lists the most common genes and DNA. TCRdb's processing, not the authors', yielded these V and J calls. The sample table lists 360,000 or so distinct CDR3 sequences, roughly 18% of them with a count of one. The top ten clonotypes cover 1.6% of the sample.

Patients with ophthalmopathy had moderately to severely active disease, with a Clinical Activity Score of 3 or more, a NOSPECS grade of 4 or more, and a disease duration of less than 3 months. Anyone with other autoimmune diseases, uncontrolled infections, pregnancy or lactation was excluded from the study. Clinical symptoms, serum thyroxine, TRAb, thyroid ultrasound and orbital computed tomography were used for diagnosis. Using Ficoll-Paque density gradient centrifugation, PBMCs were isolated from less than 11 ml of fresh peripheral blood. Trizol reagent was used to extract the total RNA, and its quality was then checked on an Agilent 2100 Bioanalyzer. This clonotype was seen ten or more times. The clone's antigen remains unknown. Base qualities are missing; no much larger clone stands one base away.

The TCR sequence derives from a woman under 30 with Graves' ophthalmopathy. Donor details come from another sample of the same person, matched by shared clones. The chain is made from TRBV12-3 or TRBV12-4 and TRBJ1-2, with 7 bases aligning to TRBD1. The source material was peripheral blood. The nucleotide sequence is TGTGCCAGCTGGGGGGGACAGCATGGCTACACCTTC. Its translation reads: CASWGGQHGYTF.